This T cell receptor beta chain was obtained from a study of blood T cell repertoires in COVID-19. The wider study: Italy, Spain and the United States were the sources of the convalescent and acute COVID-19 samples. T cells, B-cell-depleted T cells, or PBMCs supplied cDNA or gDNA.

This clone was observed once. Seattle researchers signed up patients amid active infection and tracked them longitudinally. This CDR3 contains 15 residues. The junction had 11 bases not matched to a gene; V was cut back by 4 bases and J by 8 bases. From germline, CDR1 is SNHLY and CDR2 FYNNEI. Original methodology: Quantification of nucleated cells was approximated via reference gene primer amplification. Data came from immunoSEQ multiplex PCR; TCRdb stores just in-frame clones and leaves some out. V and J calls plus clone size are reproduced from that table; the DNA served to infer D and trimming. In the table there are 210,000 or so clones, 85% of which are singletons.

The J gene is TRBJ1-2, the V gene TRBV2; 9 positions match TRBD1. This receptor was identified in a man aged 50-59 years with COVID-19, enrolled during active disease. The sample was peripheral blood. The CDR3 protein is CASSGGQGRIGGYTF. The CDR3 DNA sequence: TGTGCCAGCAGTGGGGGACAGGGAAGGATAGGAGGCTACACCTTC.